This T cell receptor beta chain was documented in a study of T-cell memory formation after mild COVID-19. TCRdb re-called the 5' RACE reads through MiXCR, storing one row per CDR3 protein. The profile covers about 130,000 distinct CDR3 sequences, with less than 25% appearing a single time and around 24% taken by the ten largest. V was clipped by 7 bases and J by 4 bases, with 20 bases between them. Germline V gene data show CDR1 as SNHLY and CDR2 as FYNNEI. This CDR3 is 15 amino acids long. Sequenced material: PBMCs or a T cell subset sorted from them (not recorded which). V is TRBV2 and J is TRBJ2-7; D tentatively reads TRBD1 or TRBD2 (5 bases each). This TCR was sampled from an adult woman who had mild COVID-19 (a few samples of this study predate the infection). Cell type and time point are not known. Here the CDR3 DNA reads TGTGCCAGCAAGTGGGGGAGTTCAGCAACGTACGAGCAGTACTTC. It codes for CASKWGSSATYEQYF.